Listed below are T cell receptor beta chains from one sample, sequenced in a study of graft-versus-host responses after intestinal transplantation. Generated by immunoSEQ multiplex PCR, the TCRdb table keeps only in-frame clones and is missing some. The sample carries nearly 30,000 clones, over 60% recorded once. The sample in question was ileum tissue, obtained 98 days after intestinal transplantation. These receptors were collected from a human patient who received an intestinal transplant, so some T cells may come from the graft donor. Each CDR3 is given with its conserved first and last residue. Each record gives: V gene, J gene, CDR3 protein.

TRBV6-5	TRBJ2-7	CASRAGTAAEQYF
TRBV5-4	TRBJ2-7	CASSPGTGGEQYF
TRBV5-6	TRBJ2-2	CASSFRQNTGELFF
TRBV28	TRBJ1-1	CASSSDVIEGETEAFF
TRBV18	TRBJ1-1	CASSPPWKTEAFF
TRBV4-2	TRBJ1-6	CASSQEKRGASPLHF
TRBV5-1	TRBJ1-1	CASSPRGHRGTEAFF
TRBV14	TRBJ1-2	CASSPETGGLGGYTF
TRBV10-3	TRBJ1-1	CAISESVGQGGMNTEAFF
TRBV5-1	TRBJ1-2	CASSAPGTPENYGYTF
TRBV6-1	TRBJ1-4	CASRPGTGGEKLFF
TRBV11-2	TRBJ2-1	CASSQGASSTYNEQFF
TRBV4-2	TRBJ2-2	CASSQDAHGTTNTGELFF
TRBV2	TRBJ2-7	CASSDRLVTSYEQYF
TRBV15	TRBJ1-5	CATSRDRSNQPQHF
TRBV6-5	TRBJ1-2	CASSYPHWDRGGGYTF
TRBV11-2	TRBJ2-2	CASSFTGAQAGELFF
TRBV19	TRBJ2-7	CASSPGGQSYEQYF
TRBV6-6	TRBJ2-1	CASGTRDPRYEQFF
TRBV29-1	TRBJ1-2	CSLESGVGYGYTF
TRBV15	TRBJ1-3	CATSRDKGGSGNTIYF
TRBV10-1	TRBJ1-5	CASRRPGRGTPQHF
TRBV4-2	TRBJ2-5	CASSQELAGEQETQYF
TRBV7-3	TRBJ2-1	CASSHGDEQFF
TRBV6-5	TRBJ1-5	CASSGSTASNQPQHF
TRBV18	TRBJ2-4	CASSPGELDAKNIQYF
TRBV28	TRBJ1-2	CASSLWDSSPVDYGYTF
TRBV2	TRBJ2-1	CASIRAGGINEQFF
TRBV5-6	TRBJ2-3	CASSLSLDTQYF
TRBV4-1	TRBJ2-7	CASSHPSGYEQYF
TRBV5-1	TRBJ1-4	CASSLGPGRELFF